Listed here is a single T cell receptor (beta chain). This sample stems from a study of shared clonotypes between healthy human individuals. Study-wide background: Those who served as donors were a couple of women and a few men between the ages of 18 and 49. Used for every donor were three CD4 naive, three CD4 memory, two CD8 naive and one CD8 memory plate.

Several immunoSEQ 96-well plates shared each subset's DNA, each plate a replicate. Using immunoSEQ multiplex PCR, the repertoire was profiled, and TCRdb retains in-frame clones only, with some absent. The table shows 2 million to 3 million clones, with 85% to 95% occurring only once. The V end was cut by 5 bases, the J end by 0 bases, with 13 bases between. The CDR3 is 15 residues long. From germline, CDR1 is LNHDA and CDR2 SQIVND (reference sequence). Donors had no recently reported acute infections or vaccinations and were HIV-negative. This TCR derives from a man aged 18 to 30 in good health. This chain links TRBV19 with TRBJ1-1; the D gene is possibly TRBD1 (5 bases). The sample was naive CD4+ T cells sorted from blood. As for subset: CD45RA+ positively selected. The CDR3 reads CASSWTGQLNTEAFF. The CDR3 region has the DNA TGTGCCAGTAGTTGGACGGGGCAGCTGAACACTGAAGCTTTCTTT.